This record looks at one T cell receptor (beta chain) sequence and its context. This CDR3 spans 16 amino acids. V was pared by 7 bases and J by 0 bases, with 5 bases of the junction left unmatched. In germline, CDR1 is MNHEY, CDR2 SMNVEV (reference sequence). During active infection, Seattle patients enrolled and were then monitored through disease. The source of the sample is a study of blood T cell repertoires in COVID-19. Study background: Samples taken during acute and convalescent COVID-19 were collected in the United States, Italy and Spain.

How the authors handled the data: Researchers report that nucleated cell counts were estimated from reference gene primer amplification. Here immunoSEQ multiplex PCR was the method, and the copy in TCRdb shows in-frame clones only, minus some. V, J and clone size are taken as reported in that table, and D and trimming were inferred from the DNA itself. The sample includes about 350,000 clones, 75% to 90% of them seen just once. The chain combines TRBV27 with TRBJ1-6; 8 bases fit TRBD1. The sample taken for sequencing was peripheral blood. The receptor was derived from a woman between 55 and 75 years old with COVID-19, enrolled during active disease. CDR3 bases: TGTGCCAGCAAGGGCGACAGGGGCTCCTATAATTCACCCCTCCACTTT. This gives the protein CASKGDRGSYNSPLHF.